Here is one T cell receptor (beta chain) with its context. Its antigen remains unknown. The data originate from a study of cytomegalovirus exposure and HLA in healthy donors. Study-wide background: An earlier analysis identified 120 million or so unique TCR beta sequences in some 180 million T cells. Whole-study results and caveats: Highly shared variants forming one cluster were likely a sequencing artifact. Cytomegalovirus-associated TCR beta chains were listed, numbering 150 to 200.

Healthy people donating bone marrow made up the donors. Primers for the PCR totalled 60 Vbeta and 13 Jbeta. Clones were read by immunoSEQ multiplex PCR, and TCRdb kept only the in-frame ones, dropping some. Of about 140,000 clones listed, 66% are singletons. Per the germline V gene, CDR1 is MDHEN and CDR2 is SYDVKM. The CDR3 consists of 16 residues. Trimming at V came to 1 base and at J to 4 bases, leaving 5 bases not matched to a gene. Sequencing used PBMCs. The V call is TRBV28, the J call TRBJ2-2, with 8 bases aligning to TRBD1. This TCR came from a woman aged 60 to 75 in good health and CMV-seronegative. CDR3 amino acids: CASSLSTGVGTGELFF. CDR3 in DNA: TGTGCCAGCAGTTTATCGACAGGGGTGGGCACCGGGGAGCTGTTTTTT.